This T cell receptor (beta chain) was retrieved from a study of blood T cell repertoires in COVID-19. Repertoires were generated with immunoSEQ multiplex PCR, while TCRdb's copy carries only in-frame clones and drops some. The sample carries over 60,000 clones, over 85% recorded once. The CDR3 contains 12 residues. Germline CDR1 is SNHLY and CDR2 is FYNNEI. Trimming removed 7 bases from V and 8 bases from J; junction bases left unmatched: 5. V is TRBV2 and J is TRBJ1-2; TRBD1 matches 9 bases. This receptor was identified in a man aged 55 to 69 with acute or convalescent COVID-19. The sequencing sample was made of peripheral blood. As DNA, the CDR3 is TGTGCCAGCATTTGGGACAGGGACGGCTACACCTTC. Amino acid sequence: CASIWDRDGYTF.